The 27 T cell receptor beta chains below come from one sample, sequenced in a study of T-cell memory formation after mild COVID-19 (dated by TCRdb to the early 2020s). Library construction relied on 5' RACE. Instrument on record: Illumina NovaSeq 6000. The raw public data were reprocessed by TCRdb itself: fastp quality trimming at Q25, MiXCR clonotype calling, in-frame beta chains only. CDR3 protein sequences are deduplicated, and each keeps its most common genes and DNA. This sample holds 300,000 or so distinct CDR3 sequences; around 15% were observed only once. In total, the top ten clones hold 20% to 25% of the sample. Sequenced material: PBMCs or a T cell subset sorted from them (not recorded which). Receptors were obtained from a man aged 18 to 29 who had mild COVID-19 (a few samples of this study predate the infection). The sample titles of this study are shuffled in the database, so cell type and time point are left out; the donor was told from shared clones.

J is TRBJ2-3 and V is TRBV28; 13 bases are a match to TRBD2. The V and J ends lost 6 bases and 1 base, in that order; junction bases with no gene match: 1. The CDR3 is made up of 15 amino acids. Germline CDR1 and CDR2: MDHEN and SYDVKM. CDR3 region: CASSGLAGGTDTQYF. The CDR3 coding sequence is TGTGCCAGCAGCGGACTAGCGGGGGGCACAGATACGCAGTATTTT.

This clonotype appeared many times. The genes are TRBV9 and TRBJ2-1; 8 nucleotides match TRBD2. This CDR3 has 13 residues. The junction had 6 bases not matched to a gene; V was cut back by 7 bases and J by 6 bases. CDR1 SGDLS and CDR2 YYNGEE come from the germline V gene. The CDR3 DNA is TGTGCCAGCGCGGGACTAGTTGGCAATGAGCAGTTCTTC. Amino acids: CASAGLVGNEQFF.

The chain employs TRBV6-2 or TRBV6-3 and TRBJ2-3; D gene ambiguous. CDR1 is MNHEY, CDR2 SVGEGT, per germline. This CDR3 is 15 amino acids long. V lost 2 bases, J lost 6 bases, and 15 bases lay in between. The chain's CDR3 is CASSYAARSWDTQYF. CDR3 nucleotides: TGTGCCAGCAGTTACGCGGCAAGGTCGTGGGATACGCAGTATTTT.

This clonotype has a handful of counts. The chain carries TRBV20-1 and TRBJ1-5; unclear D gene. CDR1 and CDR2 (germline): DFQATT, SNEGSKA (reference sequence). Trimming shortened V by 1 base and J by 1 base, and 8 bases separated the two germline ends. This CDR3 is built from 14 residues. CDR3 coding DNA: TGCAGTGCTAGAGGCCGGTGGAGCAATCAGCCCCAGCATTTT. It codes for CSARGRWSNQPQHF.

There are many counts of this clonotype. This rearrangement joins TRBV29-1 to TRBJ1-2; D not certain. Germline V lookup: CDR1 SQVTM, CDR2 ANQGSEA. The V and J ends lost 1 base and 8 bases respectively, with 17 bases between them. The CDR3 is made up of 14 amino acids. CDR3 sequence reads: CSVEGVDLLRGYTF. CDR3 sequence (DNA): TGCAGCGTTGAAGGGGTCGACTTACTGAGGGGCTACACCTTC.

This clonotype was seen more than once but under ten times. The V gene is TRBV6-5, the J gene TRBJ2-2; D perhaps matches TRBD2 (6 bases). The CDR3 sequence is 13 residues long. CDR1 MNHEY and CDR2 SVGAGI come from the germline V gene. Trimming cost V 3 bases and J 5 bases, with 7 bases left between them. The chain's CDR3 is CASSYRGTGELFF. The CDR3 DNA sequence: TGTGCCAGCAGTTATCGGGGGACCGGGGAGCTGTTTTTT.

The V gene is TRBV5-6, the J gene TRBJ2-3, with 8 bases that match TRBD1. In germline, CDR1 is SGHDT, CDR2 YYEEEE. The CDR3 totals 15 residues. V shed 3 bases and J 2 bases; nucleotides not matched to a gene: 5. The CDR3 loop reads CASSWGTGVTDTQYF. CDR3 sequence (DNA): TGTGCCAGCAGCTGGGGGACAGGAGTCACAGATACGCAGTATTTT. Complete variable domain (other parts from reference TRBV5-6 and TRBJ2-3): DAGVTQSPTHLIKTRGQQVTLRCSPKSGHDTVSWYQQALGQGPQFIFQYYEEEERQRGNFPDRFSGHQFPNYSSELNVNALLLGDSALYLCASSWGTGVTDTQYFGPGTRLTVL.

This clonotype showed up just a few times. The chain links TRBV12-3 or TRBV12-4 to TRBJ2-1; D is uncertain. Between the trimmed V and J ends, which lost 1 base and 0 bases, there was a span of 7 bases. This CDR3 has 15 residues. CDR3 in amino acids: CASSLGLSSYNEQFF. Here the CDR3 DNA reads TGTGCCAGCAGTTTAGGACTCAGCTCCTACAATGAGCAGTTCTTC.

This clonotype appeared a few times. V gene TRBV12-3 or TRBV12-4 combines with J gene TRBJ1-5; perhaps TRBD1 as D (5 bases). The CDR3 consists of 17 residues. Trimming cost V 5 bases and J 1 base, with 18 bases left between them. The CDR3 DNA follows: TGTGCCAGCAGTATAATGGGACTATGGAAAAGCAATCAGCCCCAGCATTTT. Encoded protein: CASSIMGLWKSNQPQHF.

There are a few counts of this clonotype. The rearrangement joins TRBV29-1 to TRBJ2-2; 7 positions match TRBD1. Germline V gene data show CDR1 as SQVTM and CDR2 as ANQGSEA. V lost 4 bases to trimming and J lost 5 bases; unmatched junction nucleotides: 4. The CDR3 spans 13 residues. CDR3 sequence reads: CSVVTGVTGELFF. DNA for the CDR3: TGCAGCGTTGTCACAGGGGTTACCGGGGAGCTGTTTTTT.

This clonotype showed up just a few times. This chain uses TRBV12-3 or TRBV12-4 with TRBJ2-7; perhaps TRBD2 as D (5 bases). This CDR3 spans 17 amino acids. V was clipped by 6 bases and J by 2 bases, with 23 bases between them. CDR3 coding DNA: TGTGCCAGCAGCCTAAGATACGGGAACTCAATTCCCTACGAGCAGTACTTC. Translating it yields CASSLRYGNSIPYEQYF.

This clonotype occurred a few times. This chain links TRBV20-1 with TRBJ1-3; TRBD1 agrees at 8 bases. The CDR3 totals 14 residues. The V gene's germline CDR1 is DFQATT and CDR2 SNEGSKA (reference sequence). V shed 4 bases, J shed 4 bases, and the junction held 6 bases outside the gene matches. The CDR3 region has the DNA TGCAGTGCTATTGACAGGGGAGGCGGAAACACCATATATTTT. It translates to CSAIDRGGGNTIYF.

The chain joins TRBV6-1 to TRBJ2-7, with TRBD1 matching 9 bases. Germline loops: CDR1 MNHNS, CDR2 SASEGT. CDR3 length equals 15 residues. With V trimmed by 1 base and J by 3 bases, 4 bases remained unmatched. This CDR3 is CASSEERGQGYEQYF. DNA for the CDR3: TGTGCCAGCAGTGAAGAACGGGGACAGGGCTACGAGCAGTACTTC.

J is TRBJ1-4 and V is TRBV7-9; weak D call: TRBD1 (5 bases). Germline CDR1 reads SEHNR; CDR2 reads FQNEAQ (reference sequence). The CDR3 contains 13 residues. V lost 5 bases, J lost 14 bases, and 18 bases lay in between. The CDR3 nucleotides read TGTGCCAGCAGCACCCGGGGGACGCTTAACCTGTTTTTT. It codes for CASSTRGTLNLFF.

There are a few counts of this clonotype. J is TRBJ2-7 and V is TRBV4-1; the match to TRBD1 covers 8 bases. There are 15 residues in the CDR3. Germline values: CDR1 MGHRA, CDR2 YSYEKL. After removal of 3 bases from V and 1 base from J, the junction contained 5 bases not matched to a gene. The DNA for the CDR3 is TGCGCCAGCAGCCACTCCGGGACAGGTTCCTACGAGCAGTACTTC. This codes for CASSHSGTGSYEQYF.

The chain has TRBV20-1 and TRBJ2-5, with D hard to call. This CDR3 comprises 17 residues. V lost 0 bases to trimming and J lost 3 bases, with 20 bases between them. Looked up from germline, CDR1 is DFQATT and CDR2 is SNEGSKA (reference sequence). The CDR3 sequence is CSARDEGSPYMEETQYF. As DNA, the CDR3 is TGCAGTGCTAGAGATGAAGGCAGCCCCTATATGGAAGAGACCCAGTACTTC.

The CDR3: CASSTQVNTEAFF. In DNA form, the CDR3 reads TGTGCCAGCAGTACCCAGGTCAACACTGAAGCTTTCTTT. The chain is built from TRBV7-9 and TRBJ1-1; D remains unclear. The germline V and J ends were trimmed by 6 bases and 2 bases, with 10 bases remaining between them. The CDR3 covers 13 residues. CDR1 is SEHNR, CDR2 FQNEAQ, per germline (reference sequence).

This clonotype occurred many times. The J gene is TRBJ1-4, the V gene TRBV20-1, with D perhaps matching TRBD1 (6 bases). Between the trimmed V and J ends, which lost 3 bases and 4 bases, there was a span of 12 bases. The germline CDR1 and CDR2 sequences are DFQATT and SNEGSKA (reference sequence). The CDR3 runs 14 residues. CDR3 amino acids: CSASPGQLNEKLFF. In DNA form, the CDR3 reads TGCAGTGCTAGTCCCGGACAGCTTAATGAAAAACTGTTTTTT.

This clonotype was seen repeatedly, ten times or more. The chain links TRBV7-2 to TRBJ2-7; 9 bases line up with TRBD1. Germline CDR1 and CDR2: SGHTA and FQGNSA. The CDR3 sequence is 14 residues long. J gave up 2 bases and V 4 bases, and 3 bases lay outside the gene matches. The CDR3 region has the DNA TGTGCCAGCAGCTCGGACAGGGGCACCTACGAGCAGTACTTC. It is translated as CASSSDRGTYEQYF. The full variable domain, rest sourced from reference TRBV7-2 and TRBJ2-7, is GAGVSQSPSNKVTEKGKDVELRCDPISGHTALYWYRQSLGQGLEFLIYFQGNSAPDKSGLPSDRFSAERTGGSVSTLTIQRTQQEDSAVYLCASSSDRGTYEQYFGPGTRLTVT.

The V gene is TRBV12-3 or TRBV12-4, the J gene TRBJ2-3, with 9 bases fitting TRBD2. The CDR3 totals 15 residues. After removal of 7 bases from V and 6 bases from J, the junction contained 11 bases not matched to a gene. CDR3 sequence (DNA): TGTGCCAGCACGACTAGCGGCGCCCTGGGGGATACGCAGTATTTT. Residues: CASTTSGALGDTQYF.

This clonotype was seen only a few times. The chain recombines TRBV12-3 or TRBV12-4 with TRBJ2-4; 8 bases match TRBD1. This CDR3 has 13 amino acids. V dropped 1 base and J dropped 8; count of bases not matched to a gene: 1. CDR3 coding DNA: TGTGCCAGCAGTTTAGGCAGGGGGCACATTCAGTACTTC. Encoded protein: CASSLGRGHIQYF.

The chain couples TRBV20-1 to TRBJ2-7; no clear D. CDR3 size: 14 residues. Per germline, CDR1 DFQATT and CDR2 SNEGSKA (reference sequence). Deletions cut 5 bases from V and 7 bases from J, with 21 bases between. CDR3 amino acids: CSAFLGPGVVEQYF. The CDR3 nucleotides read TGCAGTGCTTTTCTAGGGCCGGGTGTAGTAGAGCAGTACTTC.

The rearrangement uses TRBV7-9 and TRBJ2-1, with D possibly matching TRBD2 (8 bases). Germline assignment: CDR1 SEHNR and CDR2 FQNEAQ (reference sequence). This CDR3 comprises 15 residues. Trimming left V 2 bases short and J 6 bases short, with 14 bases between. Written as DNA, the CDR3 is TGTGCCAGCAGCTTACGAGCGGGGGACAGCAATGAGCAGTTCTTC. Translated, it gives CASSLRAGDSNEQFF. Full variable domain (outside the CDR3, taken from reference TRBV7-9 and TRBJ2-1): DTGVSQNPRHKITKRGQNVTFRCDPISEHNRLYWYRQTLGQGPEFLTYFQNEAQLEKSRLLSDRFSAERPKGSFSTLEIQRTEQGDSAMYLCASSLRAGDSNEQFFGPGTRLTVL.

This clonotype came up a few times. The V and J genes are TRBV7-2 and TRBJ1-1, with a weak D call TRBD1 (5 bases). V was clipped by 1 base and J by 5 bases, with 11 bases between them. CDR1 SGHTA and CDR2 FQGNSA come from the germline V gene. The CDR3 has 14 residues. The CDR3 nucleotides are TGTGCCAGCAGCTTAGAGGGGCGTCGGACTGAAGCTTTCTTT. Translating gives CASSLEGRRTEAFF. Together with reference TRBV7-2 and TRBJ1-1, the CDR3 gives the full variable domain: GAGVSQSPSNKVTEKGKDVELRCDPISGHTALYWYRQSLGQGLEFLIYFQGNSAPDKSGLPSDRFSAERTGGSVSTLTIQRTQQEDSAVYLCASSLEGRRTEAFFGQGTRLTVV.

This clonotype was counted only a few times. The CDR3 sequence is CASSPLGGSNQPQHF. DNA for the CDR3: TGTGCCAGCAGTCCTCTCGGGGGAAGCAATCAGCCCCAGCATTTT. V gene TRBV6-2 or TRBV6-3 combines with J gene TRBJ1-5; D might be TRBD1 (5 bases). Trimming removed 5 bases at V and 1 base at J, with 12 bases between. CDR3 size: 15 residues. The germline gives CDR1 MNHEY, CDR2 SVGEGT.

This clonotype was seen a handful of times. CDR3 in DNA: TGTGCCAGCAGTTACGAGCGTAATGAAAAACTGTTTTTT. This codes for CASSYERNEKLFF. The gene calls are TRBV6-5 and TRBJ1-4; D uncertain. The V and J ends lost 2 bases and 4 bases respectively, with 5 bases between them. Germline V gene data show CDR1 as MNHEY and CDR2 as SVGAGI. The CDR3 extends over 13 amino acids.

This clonotype turned up a few times. The V and J genes are TRBV20-1 and TRBJ1-1; a possible D gene is TRBD1 (6 bases). Germline V lookup: CDR1 DFQATT, CDR2 SNEGSKA (reference sequence). The CDR3 spans 13 residues. With 3 bases removed from V and 1 base from J, the gap between germline ends came to 9 bases. CDR3 sequence: CSASLDRNTEAFF. The CDR3 nucleotides are TGCAGTGCTAGCTTGGACAGGAACACTGAAGCTTTCTTT.